The sequence of this TCR beta chain was determined in a study of shared clonotypes between healthy human individuals (dated by TCRdb to about 2020). Background on the whole study: The cohort comprised a couple of women and three men aged 18 to 49 years. The study deeply sequenced blood TCR repertoires of several healthy adults to estimate repertoire size and the extent of clonotype sharing between individuals. Different laboratories and diverse techniques were used to prepare libraries and sequence TCR repertoires, to increase sequencing depth and limit assay-specific biases. Leukapheresis yielded between about 0.85 and 10 billion PBMCs per donor. Results the study describes overall, beyond this receptor: Pairwise subsampling indicated that sequencing depth was expected to affect the degree of clonotype sharing among donors. Sampling was restricted to blood, and TCR repertoires in tissue are likely to differ from TCR repertoires in blood. The genetic and exposure-history diversity represented was limited by the small number of donors.

Using the deep immunoSEQ assay, TCR CDR3 regions were amplified from genomic DNA by multiplex PCR. Extracted genomic DNA from each cell subset was spread evenly across all wells of several immunoSEQ 96-well plates, with each plate serving as a replicate. For unsorted PBMC, about 300 ng of genomic DNA, equivalent to about 30,000 T cell genomes, went into each replicate PCR. Ten immunoSEQ deep assay plates were used to sequence the unsorted PBMC genomic DNA. Purified libraries were quantified with a Qubit 3.0 fluorometer, sized on a Bioanalyzer 2100, and re-quantified with the KAPA Library Quantification kit. Each immunoSEQ 96-well plate was sequenced on its own single-read 150-cycle Illumina NextSeq 550 flow cell. In the source study's methods: Because only junctional sequences without quality scores were contained in the immunoSEQ output, filtering matching that applied to full-length reads could not be performed. Sequences were annotated with PyIR, a Python wrapper for IgBLAST v1.9, using IMGT germline references to assign V/J genes and CDR3. Reads were removed for weak V/J assignments (E-value above 1e-6), missing CDR3, stop codons, out-of-frame junctions, or ambiguous translated residues. V3J clonotypes were defined by identical inferred V gene, J gene, and CDR3 amino acid sequence. The percentage overlap between two repertoires was calculated by dividing the number of shared unique clonotypes by the size of the smaller repertoire. RTK rarefaction, the Chao1 estimator, and Recon v2.1 estimates of unobserved clonotypes were used to assess repertoire richness. TCRdb took over this immuneACCESS table, retaining in-frame rearrangements with V and J assigned. Such tables are incomplete; in checked studies, under half of the missing clones stem from an unresolved V gene, and the remainder is unexplained. That table supplies the V and J calls and clone size; D and trimming were determined from the DNA. Across this sample there are fewer than 700,000 clones, with roughly 79% seen only once. Of the sample, around 11% is held by the ten largest clones.

The donors were healthy, HIV-negative adults who had no recently reported acute infections or vaccinations. Every donor was a Caucasian adult living in Nashville, Tennessee, USA. For unsorted samples, roughly 91 million PBMCs were counted, and genomic DNA was extracted using the QIAamp DNA Blood Mini kit. Blood was obtained by leukapheresis, after which PBMCs were separated by Ficoll-Histopaque density gradient centrifugation and cryopreserved in liquid nitrogen vapor phase. From a lookup of the germline V gene (reference sequence), CDR1 and CDR2 are MNHEY and SMNVEV. V is clipped by 6 bases and J by 7 bases, and the sequence between their germline boundaries is 16 bases long. The CDR3 spans 14 residues, from the cysteine through the phenylalanine. Solely the CDR3 DNA is kept, with 42 bases framed from the first base. This clone was seen a single time. There is no known antigen for this receptor. Nothing much larger sits one base from this clone, and base qualities are not available.

The receptor's source is a woman aged 40 to 50 in good health. Some clones in this sample may be carry-over from other donors' samples. This chain is built from TRBV27 and TRBJ2-1, with the D assignment possibly TRBD1 or TRBD2, given 5 matching bases for each. The sample was PBMCs. In nucleotides, the sequence is TGTGCCAGCAGGGGTAATGGGGGTAGGAATGAGCAGTTCTTC. Translation gives CASRGNGGRNEQFF.